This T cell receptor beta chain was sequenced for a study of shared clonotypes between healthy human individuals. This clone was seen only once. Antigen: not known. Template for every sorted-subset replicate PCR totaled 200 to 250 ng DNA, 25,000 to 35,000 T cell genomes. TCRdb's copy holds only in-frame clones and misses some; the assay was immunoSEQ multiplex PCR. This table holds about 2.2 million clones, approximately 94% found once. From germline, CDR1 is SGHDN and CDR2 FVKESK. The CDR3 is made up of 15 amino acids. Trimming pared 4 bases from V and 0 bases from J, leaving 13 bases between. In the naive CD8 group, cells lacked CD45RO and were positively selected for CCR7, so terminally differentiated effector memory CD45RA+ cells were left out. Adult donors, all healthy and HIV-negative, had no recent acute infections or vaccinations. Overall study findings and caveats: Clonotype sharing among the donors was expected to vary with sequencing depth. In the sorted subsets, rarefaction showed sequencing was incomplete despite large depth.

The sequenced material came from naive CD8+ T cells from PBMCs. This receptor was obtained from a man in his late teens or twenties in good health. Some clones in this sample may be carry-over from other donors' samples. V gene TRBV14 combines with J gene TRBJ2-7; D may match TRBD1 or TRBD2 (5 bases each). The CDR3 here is CASSLRDALSYEQYF. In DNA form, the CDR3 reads TGTGCCAGCAGCCTTCGGGACGCCCTCTCCTACGAGCAGTACTTC. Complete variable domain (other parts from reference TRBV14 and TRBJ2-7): EAGVTQFPSHSVIEKGQTVTLRCDPISGHDNLYWYRRVMGKEIKFLLHFVKESKQDESGMPNNRFLAERTGGTYSTLKVQPAELEDSGVYFCASSLRDALSYEQYFGPGTRLTVT.